These 21 T cell receptor beta chains share one sample of origin, sequenced in a study of T cells in women clearing cervical HPV infection. Measured with immunoSEQ multiplex PCR; TCRdb has only the in-frame clones, and not every one. There are about 48,000 clones in the sample, with 1.5% to 2% held by the top ten. The sequenced sample consisted of blood buffy coat. These receptors came from a woman aged 18-70 years with a cervical HPV16 infection that either progressed to CIN3+ or cleared (not recorded which).

To note about this clone: The junction departs from the called germline gene at one end, perhaps through a read error. The missing CDR3 end, 3 residues past where the read stops, is filled in from the germline J gene. The chain is built from TRBV4-2 and TRBJ2-3, with 8 nucleotides matching TRBD1. The CDR3 is made up of 13 amino acids. Looked up from germline, CDR1 is LGHNA and CDR2 is YNFKEQ. CDR3 DNA, as far as it was read: TGCGCCAGCAGCCAAGATGCGGGACAGGCG. Translating it yields CASSQDAGQA. The entire CDR3 is CASSQDAGQAQYF.

A remark on this clone: The CDR3 end falls 3 residues outside the read, so it is completed with the germline J gene. The rearrangement joins TRBV6-2 or TRBV6-3 to TRBJ1-3; no reliable D call. Germline CDR1 MNHEY, CDR2 SVGEGT. The CDR3 loop spans 12 amino acids. CDR3 loop: CASSTSLGTIYF. The part of the CDR3 DNA that was read is TGTGCCAGCAGCACCAGTCTCGGGACC.

Comments on this clone: The read stops 3 residues short of the end of the CDR3; the missing end is completed from the germline J gene. The chain has TRBV11-2 and TRBJ2-4; a possible D gene is TRBD1 (5 bases). V was pared by 1 base and J by 8 bases, with 15 bases between. CDR3 size: 15 residues. Per germline, CDR1 SGHAT and CDR2 FQNNGV. Incomplete CDR3 DNA: TGTGCCAGCAGCTTAGTCGGCCAGGGATCGGACATT. Translation: CASSLVGQGSDI. From start to end, the CDR3 is CASSLVGQGSDIQYF. Looking up the rest from reference TRBV11-2 and TRBJ2-4 gives the full variable domain: EAGVAQSPRYKIIEKRQSVAFWCNPISGHATLYWYQQILGQGPKLLIQFQNNGVVDDSQLPKDRFSAERLKGVDSTLKIQPAKLEDSAVYLCASSLVGQGSDIQYFGAGTRLSVL.

Partial CDR3 DNA: TGTGCCAGCAGTCCCGGACAGGGGAACACTGAA. As protein: CASSPGQGNTE. The whole CDR3 protein reads CASSPGQGNTEAFF. The chain has TRBV28 and TRBJ1-1; TRBD1 matches at 8 bases. Sequencing ends 3 residues short of the CDR3 end; the germline J gene provides the rest. V dropped 5 bases and J dropped 1; count of bases not matched to a gene: 3. CDR1 MDHEN and CDR2 SYDVKM come from the germline V gene. CDR3 length equals 14 residues. The full variable domain, with the rest looked up from reference TRBV28 and TRBJ1-1, is DVKVTQSSRYLVKRTGEKVFLECVQDMDHENMFWYRQDPGLGLRLIYFSYDVKMKEKGDIPEGYSVSREKKERFSLILESASTNQTSMYLCASSPGQGNTEAFFGQGTRLTVV.

As for this clone: Read data end 3 residues before the CDR3 end; the end is taken from the germline J gene. The chain carries TRBV19 and TRBJ1-1; 7 bases are shared with TRBD1. This CDR3 has 14 residues. Looked up from germline, CDR1 is LNHDA and CDR2 is SQIVND (reference sequence). Germline trimming cut 6 bases from V and 7 bases from J; bases unmatched to any gene: 11. The covered CDR3 bases are TGTGCCAGTAGCCAGCCAGGGGGAAGTGGTGAA. Protein product: CASSQPGGSGE. The whole CDR3 protein reads CASSQPGGSGEAFF.

Of note for this clone: The sequenced fragment ends 3 residues before the CDR3 boundary, so the rest is inferred from the germline J gene. This chain uses TRBV18 with TRBJ1-5; no definite D call. Germline V gene lookup returns CDR1 KGHSH and CDR2 LQKENI. V lost 3 bases and J lost 4, with 13 bases in between. The CDR3 spans 15 residues. CDR3 bases read: TGTGCCAGCTCACCCGGCGAGGGCACTAATCAGCCC. Protein product: CASSPGEGTNQP. The CDR3 as a whole reads CASSPGEGTNQPQHF.

Remarks on this clone: The junction does not match germline at one end; this may be a read error. Read data end 3 residues before the CDR3 end; the end is taken from the germline J gene. This chain connects TRBV4-2 to TRBJ2-1, with 8 bases that match TRBD2. CDR1 is LGHNA and CDR2 is YNFKEQ in the germline V gene. This CDR3 is built from 15 residues. The CDR3 bases that were read are TGCGCCAGCAGTCCCAGCGGGGGTAGCAACAATGAG. It codes for CASSPSGGSNNE. The complete CDR3 sequence is CASSPSGGSNNEQFF.

Comment on this clone: The read ends 3 residues before the CDR3 terminus; that terminus is restored from the germline J gene. This rearrangement joins TRBV20-1 to TRBJ2-7; D is possibly TRBD2 (5 bases). Trimming stripped 5 bases from V and 3 bases from J, with 11 bases between. The CDR3 has 12 residues. Germline V gene sequence: CDR1 DFQATT, CDR2 SNEGSKA (reference sequence). CDR3 protein: CSAQDSLYEQYF. The part of the CDR3 DNA that was read is TGCAGTGCTCAGGACTCACTCTACGAG.

A word on this clone: Germline and junction disagree at one end, which may indicate a read error. The read halts 3 residues ahead of the CDR3 end, with the missing end drawn from the germline J gene. Distinct nucleotide sequences in the sample also encode this CDR3. The J gene is TRBJ1-5, the V gene TRBV20-1; TRBD1 matches at 11 bases. Per germline, CDR1 DFQATT and CDR2 SNEGSKA (reference sequence). The CDR3 length is 15 residues. The CDR3 bases that were read are TGCAGTGCTAGAGAGCGGACAGGGGGCCATCAACCC. Encoded protein: CSARERTGGHQP. The full CDR3 protein reads CSARERTGGHQPQHF.

A note on this clone: The read comes to an end 3 residues before the CDR3 does, leaving the germline J gene to fill in the end. The J gene is TRBJ2-1, the V gene TRBV11-2, with 9 bases that match TRBD1. Germline loops: CDR1 SGHAT, CDR2 FQNNGV. CDR3 size: 15 residues. Trimming took 5 bases from V and 2 from J; bases not matched to a gene: 4. CDR3 amino acids: CASSRGQGTYNEQFF. The covered CDR3 bases are TGTGCCAGCAGCCGCGGACAGGGGACCTACAATGAG.

On this clone: The observed sequence ends 3 residues before the CDR3 terminus, with the missing tail filled in from the germline J gene. V and J are TRBV20-1 and TRBJ2-7, with D unclear. This CDR3 has 15 amino acids. V lost 6 bases and J lost 0, with 18 bases in between. CDR1 and CDR2 (germline): DFQATT, SNEGSKA (reference sequence). CDR3 amino acids: CSAPLYRRSSYEQYF. CDR3 DNA, as far as it was read: TGCAGTGCGCCCCTCTACCGCCGAAGCTCCTACGAG.

With regard to this clone: The read gets to within 3 residues of the CDR3 end, and the germline J gene fills in the rest. The J gene is TRBJ2-7, the V gene TRBV13, with D possibly matching TRBD1 (5 bases). This CDR3 contains 13 residues. Germline values: CDR1 PRHDT, CDR2 FYEKMQ (reference sequence). V lost 5 bases and J lost 4, with 12 bases in between. The DNA read from the CDR3 is TGTGCCAGCAGCAAGGCAGGGATATACGAG. Translation: CASSKAGIYE. From start to end, the CDR3 is CASSKAGIYEQYF.

The chain's CDR3 is CASGSGDTQYF. CDR3 bases read: TGTGCTAGTGGCTCGGGGGATACG. This chain connects TRBV12-5 to TRBJ2-3, with D possibly matching TRBD2 (5 bases). Read coverage stops 3 residues before the CDR3 terminus; the germline J gene supplies the remainder. Germline CDR1 and CDR2: LGHNT and FRNRAP. This CDR3 is built from 11 residues. Trimming left V 6 bases short and J 6 bases short, with 7 bases between.

A word on this clone: The CDR3 extends 3 residues past the end of the read, so its final part is completed from the germline J gene. The V and J genes are TRBV6-4 and TRBJ2-2; 10 bases are a match to TRBD2. Germline trimming cut 2 bases from V and 5 bases from J; bases unmatched to any gene: 8. The CDR3 runs 17 residues. CDR1 MRHNA and CDR2 SNTAGT come from the germline V gene. The sequenced part of the CDR3 DNA is TGTGCCAGCAGTGACCCCCGGGGTAGCGGGAGGACCGGGGAG. Residues: CASSDPRGSGRTGE. The CDR3 as a whole reads CASSDPRGSGRTGELFF.

Notes on this clone: The read stops 3 residues short of the end of the CDR3; the missing end is completed from the germline J gene. The V call is TRBV7-9, the J call TRBJ2-7; D ambiguous. Trimming left V 5 bases short and J 1 base short, with 6 bases between. Germline V gene sequence: CDR1 SEHNR, CDR2 FQNEAQ (reference sequence). The CDR3 runs 12 residues. The part of the CDR3 DNA that was read is TGTGCCAGCAGCGACACTTCCTACGAG. Translation: CASSDTSYE. The entire CDR3 protein is CASSDTSYEQYF. Complete variable domain (other parts from reference TRBV7-9 and TRBJ2-7): DTGVSQNPRHKITKRGQNVTFRCDPISEHNRLYWYRQTLGQGPEFLTYFQNEAQLEKSRLLSDRFSAERPKGSFSTLEIQRTEQGDSAMYLCASSDTSYEQYFGPGTRLTVT.

Regarding this clone: Read coverage stops 3 residues before the CDR3 terminus; the germline J gene supplies the remainder. The chain is built from TRBV28 and TRBJ1-2, with D possibly TRBD1 on 6 matching bases. Germline lookup yields CDR1 MDHEN and CDR2 SYDVKM. The CDR3 spans 15 residues. V was shortened by 5 bases and J by 6 bases, with 19 bases between the two germline ends. The part of the CDR3 DNA that was read is TGTGCCAGCAGTGCCCAGACAGGAGCCTTAAATGGC. It translates to CASSAQTGALNG. The full CDR3 sequence reads CASSAQTGALNGYTF.

To note about this clone: The read stops 3 residues short of the end of the CDR3; the missing end is completed from the germline J gene. The chain carries TRBV29-1 and TRBJ1-4, with a tentative D call TRBD1 (5 bases). Germline CDR1 is SQVTM and CDR2 is ANQGSEA. The CDR3 sequence is 13 residues long. The ends were cut back, 6 bases at V and 7 bases at J, with 15 bases in the middle. CDR3 sequence: CSVREMGGEKLFF. The part of the CDR3 DNA that was read is TGCAGCGTCCGGGAGATGGGGGGTGAAAAA.

For this clone: Read coverage stops 3 residues before the CDR3 terminus; the germline J gene supplies the remainder. The chain carries TRBV20-1 and TRBJ1-5, with D possibly being TRBD1 (6 bases). From germline, CDR1 is DFQATT and CDR2 SNEGSKA (reference sequence). V lost 5 bases and J lost 0, with 17 bases in between. The length of the CDR3 is 16 residues. CDR3 DNA, as far as it was read: TGCAGTGCTTCCCACCAAACAGGGTATAGCAATCAGCCC. Translation: CSASHQTGYSNQP. Given in full, the CDR3 is CSASHQTGYSNQPQHF.

Regarding this clone: Sequencing ends 3 residues short of the CDR3 end; the germline J gene provides the rest. V gene TRBV24-1 combines with J gene TRBJ2-5, with TRBD1 matching over 7 bases. This CDR3 is built from 13 residues. J lost 6 bases, V lost 6 bases, and 6 bases had no gene match. Germline-derived CDR1 and CDR2 are KGHDR and SFDVKD. This CDR3 is CATSRRDSQTQYF. CDR3 DNA, as far as it was read: TGTGCCACCAGTCGCCGGGACAGCCAGACC.

With respect to this clone: The read ends 3 residues before the CDR3 terminus; that terminus is restored from the germline J gene. V usage is TRBV2 and J usage is TRBJ2-3; TRBD2 matches at 12 bases. The V gene end was trimmed by 8 bases and the J gene end by 2 bases; junction bases not matched to a gene: 2. The CDR3 has 14 amino acids. The germline V gene has CDR1 SNHLY and CDR2 FYNNEI. Incomplete CDR3 DNA: TGTGCCAGCGGACTAGCGGGGAACACAGATACG. This sequence encodes CASGLAGNTDT. Given in full, the CDR3 is CASGLAGNTDTQYF.

With regard to this clone: Read coverage stops 3 residues before the CDR3 terminus; the germline J gene supplies the remainder. The rearrangement joins TRBV19 to TRBJ1-6, with D possibly matching TRBD1 (5 bases). V lost 6 bases and J lost 7, with 16 bases in between. The germline CDR1 and CDR2 sequences are LNHDA and SQIVND (reference sequence). The CDR3 contains 15 residues. CDR3 in amino acids: CASRTQRGGNSPLHF. The sequenced part of the CDR3 DNA is TGTGCCAGTAGGACCCAGCGGGGGGGGAATTCACCC.